This TCR beta chain came from a study of CD4+ T cells in melanoma. General study findings and limits: In melanoma, neoantigen-specific CD4+ T cells reportedly differed in differentiation state. CD8+ T cell, macrophage and B cell function reportedly correlated with neoantigen-specific CD4+ T cells.

In its sample, this clone was seen once. Its antigen is not identified. From germline, CDR1 is SGHDN and CDR2 FVKESK. The CDR3 contains 16 residues. The ends lost 4 bases at V and 7 bases at J; junction bases unmatched: 10. Sequenced by immunoSEQ multiplex PCR; TCRdb stores in-frame clones only, minus some. Counted here are roughly 12,000 clones, roughly three fifths occurring once; the ten biggest clones make up around 10%. This chain uses TRBV14 with TRBJ2-3; 11 nucleotides match TRBD2. This receptor was identified in a human donor with melanoma. Sequenced input: cells from a culture (not recorded whether cultured in vitro). DNA of the CDR3: TGTGCCAGCAGCCTTTATAGCGGGGGGGCCCTATATACGCAGTATTTT. Translated: CASSLYSGGALYTQYF.